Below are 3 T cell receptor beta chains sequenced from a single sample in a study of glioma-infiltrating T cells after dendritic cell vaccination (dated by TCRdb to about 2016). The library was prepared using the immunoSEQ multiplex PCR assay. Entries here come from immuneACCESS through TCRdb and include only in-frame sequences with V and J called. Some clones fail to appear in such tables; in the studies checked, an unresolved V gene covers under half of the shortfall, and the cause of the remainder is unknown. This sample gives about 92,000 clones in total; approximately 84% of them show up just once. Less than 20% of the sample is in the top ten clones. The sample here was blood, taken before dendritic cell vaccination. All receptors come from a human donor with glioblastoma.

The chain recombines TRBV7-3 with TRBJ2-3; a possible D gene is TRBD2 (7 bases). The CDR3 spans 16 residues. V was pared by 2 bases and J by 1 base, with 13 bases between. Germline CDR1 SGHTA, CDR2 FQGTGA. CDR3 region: CASSLVGGAGTDTQYF. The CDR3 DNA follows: TGTGCCAGCAGCTTAGTAGGGGGGGCGGGCACAGATACGCAGTATTTT.

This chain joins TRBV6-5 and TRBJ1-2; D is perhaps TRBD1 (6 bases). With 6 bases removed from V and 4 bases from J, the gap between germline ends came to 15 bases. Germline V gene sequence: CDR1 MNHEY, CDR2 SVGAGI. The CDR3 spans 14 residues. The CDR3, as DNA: TGTGCCAGCAGACGTCTACAGGGCCCCTATGGCTACACCTTC. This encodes CASRRLQGPYGYTF.

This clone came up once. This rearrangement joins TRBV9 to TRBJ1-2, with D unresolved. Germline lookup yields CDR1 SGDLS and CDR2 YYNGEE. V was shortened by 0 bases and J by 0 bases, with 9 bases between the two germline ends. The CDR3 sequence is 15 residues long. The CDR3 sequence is CASSVAQIPNYGYTF. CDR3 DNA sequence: TGTGCCAGCAGCGTAGCACAGATTCCTAACTATGGCTACACCTTC.